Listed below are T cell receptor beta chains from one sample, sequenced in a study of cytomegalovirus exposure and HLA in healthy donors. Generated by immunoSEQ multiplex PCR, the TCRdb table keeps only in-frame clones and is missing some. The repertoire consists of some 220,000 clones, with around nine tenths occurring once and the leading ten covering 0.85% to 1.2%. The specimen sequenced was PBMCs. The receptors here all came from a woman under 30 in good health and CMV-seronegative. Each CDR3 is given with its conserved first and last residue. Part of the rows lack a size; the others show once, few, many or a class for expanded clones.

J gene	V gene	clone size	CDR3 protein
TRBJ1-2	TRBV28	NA	CATLDRDNYGYTF
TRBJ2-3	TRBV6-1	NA	CASSEAIGGGTQYF
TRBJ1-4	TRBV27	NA	CASSLNARTGFEKLFF
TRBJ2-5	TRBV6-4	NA	CASSASGGSKTQYF
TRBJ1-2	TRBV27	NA	CASMGTWFNGYTF
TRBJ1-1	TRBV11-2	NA	CASSPGQNTEAFF
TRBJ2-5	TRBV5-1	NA	CASREYQETQYF
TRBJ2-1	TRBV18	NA	CASSPGTSGYNEQFF
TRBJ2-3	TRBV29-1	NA	CSVPSLAGRADTQYF
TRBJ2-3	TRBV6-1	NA	CASSLAGAVADTQYF
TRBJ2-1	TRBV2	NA	CASSPTPSGSYNEQFF
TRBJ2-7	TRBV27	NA	CASKNRASYEQYF
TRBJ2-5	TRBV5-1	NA	CASSSQAQETQYF
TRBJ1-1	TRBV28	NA	CASRTGTGDIEAFF
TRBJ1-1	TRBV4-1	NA	CASRDGQGNTEAFF
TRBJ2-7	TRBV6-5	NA	CATSVGGDEQYF
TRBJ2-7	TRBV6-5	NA	CASSYSWAGTYEQYF
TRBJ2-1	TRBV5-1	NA	CASRPGQIYNEQFF
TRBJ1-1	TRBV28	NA	CATSGLNMNTEAFF
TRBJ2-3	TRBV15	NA	CATIRDRTPDTQYF
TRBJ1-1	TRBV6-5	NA	CASSYGGVWDTEAFF
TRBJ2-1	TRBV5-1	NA	CASSFFSPYNEQFF
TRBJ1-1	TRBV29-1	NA	CSVEVGGAGAEAFF
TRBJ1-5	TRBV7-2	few	CASSLGHNQPQHF
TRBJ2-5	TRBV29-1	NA	CSVEDRGGRASQETQYF
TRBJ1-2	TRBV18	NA	CASSPRDRSYGYTF
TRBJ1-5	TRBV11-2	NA	CASSLGRGRTQPQHF
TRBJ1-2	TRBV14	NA	CASSQDHRRQYGYTF
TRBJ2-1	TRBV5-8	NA	CASSPGPRAGDEQFF
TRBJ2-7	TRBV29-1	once	CSVGLAQTYEQYF
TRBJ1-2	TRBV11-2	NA	CASSLSFGGPPGLGYTF
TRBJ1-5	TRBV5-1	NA	CASSLGDRVHQPQHF
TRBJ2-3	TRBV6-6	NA	CAGRLAGVETDTQYF
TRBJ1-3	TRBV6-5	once	CASSYSTAGNTIYF
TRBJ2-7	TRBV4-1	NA	CASSQDLWAFEGTDSIGQYF
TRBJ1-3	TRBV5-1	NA	CASSLDRGSRGNTIYF
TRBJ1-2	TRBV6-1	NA	CASQNRGRYGYTF
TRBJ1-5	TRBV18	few	CASSRGQSNQPQHF
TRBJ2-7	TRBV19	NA	CASSLNGLAAYEQYF
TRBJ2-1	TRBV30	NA	CAWATLAGPSYNEQFF
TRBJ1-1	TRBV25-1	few	CASSTQGNTEAFF
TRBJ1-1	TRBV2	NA	CASSDPPQDRGGVGTEAFF
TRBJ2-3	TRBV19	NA	CASSHTGTSGMRYTQYF
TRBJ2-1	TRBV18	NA	CASSPDSYNEQFF
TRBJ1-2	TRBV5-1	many	CASSSGRGQGIDGYTF
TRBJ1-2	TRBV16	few	CASSHKLGVGYTF
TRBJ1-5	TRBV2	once	CASSGRGQPQHF
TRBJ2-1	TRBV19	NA	CASRIGGSYNEQFF
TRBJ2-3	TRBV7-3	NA	CASSLRPSHSTDTQYF
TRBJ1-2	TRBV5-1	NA	CASSVTGELSGYTF
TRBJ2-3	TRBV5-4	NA	CASSSGMVGSGTDTQYF
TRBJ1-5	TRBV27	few	CASSFQGYSNQPQHF
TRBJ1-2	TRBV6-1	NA	CASSETRRAINYGYTF
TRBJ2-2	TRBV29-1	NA	CSVQQRRPTGELFF
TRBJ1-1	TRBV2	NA	CASSLGHQNTEAFF
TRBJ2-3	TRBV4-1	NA	CASSQGPGVGDTQYF
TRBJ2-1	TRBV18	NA	CASSGTSGIVEQFF